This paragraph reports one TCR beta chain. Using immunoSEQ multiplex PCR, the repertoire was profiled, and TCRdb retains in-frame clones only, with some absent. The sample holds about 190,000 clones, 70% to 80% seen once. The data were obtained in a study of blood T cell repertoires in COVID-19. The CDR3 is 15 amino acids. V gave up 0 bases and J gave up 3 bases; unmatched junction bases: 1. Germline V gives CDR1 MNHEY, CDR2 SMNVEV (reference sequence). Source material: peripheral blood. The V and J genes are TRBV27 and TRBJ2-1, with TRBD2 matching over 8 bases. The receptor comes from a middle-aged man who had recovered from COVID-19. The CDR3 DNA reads TGTGCCAGCAGTTTATCAAGCGGGGGCTACAATGAGCAGTTCTTC. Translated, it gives CASSLSSGGYNEQFF.